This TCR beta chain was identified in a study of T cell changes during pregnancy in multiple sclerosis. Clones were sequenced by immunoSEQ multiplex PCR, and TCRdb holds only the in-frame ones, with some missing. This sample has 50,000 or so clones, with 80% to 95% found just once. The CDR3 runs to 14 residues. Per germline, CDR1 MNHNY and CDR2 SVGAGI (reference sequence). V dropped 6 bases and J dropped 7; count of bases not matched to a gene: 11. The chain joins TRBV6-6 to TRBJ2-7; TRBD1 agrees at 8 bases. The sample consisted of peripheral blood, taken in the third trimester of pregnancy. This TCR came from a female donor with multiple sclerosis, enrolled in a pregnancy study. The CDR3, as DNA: TGTGCCAGCAGCCGTAACAGGGGGAATGGGGAGCAGTACTTC. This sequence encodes CASSRNRGNGEQYF.